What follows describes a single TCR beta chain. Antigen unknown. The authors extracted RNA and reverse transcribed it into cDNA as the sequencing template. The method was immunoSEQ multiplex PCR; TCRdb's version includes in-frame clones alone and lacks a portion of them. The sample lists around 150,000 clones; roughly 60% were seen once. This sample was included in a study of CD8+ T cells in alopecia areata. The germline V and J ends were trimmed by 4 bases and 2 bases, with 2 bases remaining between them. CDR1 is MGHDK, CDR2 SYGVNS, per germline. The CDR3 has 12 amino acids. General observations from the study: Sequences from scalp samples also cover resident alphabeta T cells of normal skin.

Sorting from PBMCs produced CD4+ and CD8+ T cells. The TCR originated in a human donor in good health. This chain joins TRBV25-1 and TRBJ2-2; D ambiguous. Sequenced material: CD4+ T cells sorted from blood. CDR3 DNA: TGTGCCAGCAGTGGTAACACCGGGGAGCTGTTTTTT. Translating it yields CASSGNTGELFF.